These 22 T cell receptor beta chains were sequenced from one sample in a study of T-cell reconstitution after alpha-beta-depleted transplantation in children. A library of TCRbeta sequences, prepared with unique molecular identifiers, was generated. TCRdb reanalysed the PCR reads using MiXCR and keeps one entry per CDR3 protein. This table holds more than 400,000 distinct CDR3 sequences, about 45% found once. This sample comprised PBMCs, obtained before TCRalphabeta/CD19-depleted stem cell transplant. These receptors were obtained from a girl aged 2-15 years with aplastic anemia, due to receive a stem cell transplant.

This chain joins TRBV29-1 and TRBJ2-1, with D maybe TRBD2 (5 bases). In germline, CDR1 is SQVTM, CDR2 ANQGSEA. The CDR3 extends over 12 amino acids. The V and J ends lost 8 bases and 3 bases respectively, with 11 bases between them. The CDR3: CSSGYHYNEQFF. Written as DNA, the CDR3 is TGCAGCTCGGGGTACCACTACAATGAGCAGTTCTTC.

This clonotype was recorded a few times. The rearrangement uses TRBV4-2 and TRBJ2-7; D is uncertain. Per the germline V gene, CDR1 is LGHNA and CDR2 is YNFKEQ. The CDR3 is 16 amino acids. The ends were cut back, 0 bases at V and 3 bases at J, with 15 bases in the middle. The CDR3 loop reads CASSQEGMSSGYEQYF. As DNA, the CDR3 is TGTGCCAGCAGCCAAGAAGGAATGTCCTCCGGCTACGAGCAGTACTTC.

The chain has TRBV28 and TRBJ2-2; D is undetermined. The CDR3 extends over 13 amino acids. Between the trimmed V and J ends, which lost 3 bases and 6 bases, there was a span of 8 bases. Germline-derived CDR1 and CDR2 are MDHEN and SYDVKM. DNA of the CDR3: TGTGCCAGCAGTTTTTCGTCGGCCGGGGAGCTGTTTTTT. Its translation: CASSFSSAGELFF.

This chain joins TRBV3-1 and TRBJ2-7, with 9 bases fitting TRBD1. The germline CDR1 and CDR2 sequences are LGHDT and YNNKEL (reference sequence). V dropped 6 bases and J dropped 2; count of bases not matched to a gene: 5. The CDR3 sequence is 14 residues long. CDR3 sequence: CASSQGTGTYEQYF. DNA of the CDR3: TGTGCCAGCAGTCAGGGGACAGGGACCTACGAGCAGTACTTC.

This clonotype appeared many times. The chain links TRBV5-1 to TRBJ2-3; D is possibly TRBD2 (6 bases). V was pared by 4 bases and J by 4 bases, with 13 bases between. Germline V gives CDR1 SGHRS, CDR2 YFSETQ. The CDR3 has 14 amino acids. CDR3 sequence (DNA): TGCGCCAGCAGCCCCTTATCGGGAGCAGATACGCAGTATTTT. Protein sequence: CASSPLSGADTQYF. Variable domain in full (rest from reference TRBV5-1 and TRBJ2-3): KAGVTQTPRYLIKTRGQQVTLSCSPISGHRSVSWYQQTPGQGLQFLFEYFSETQRNKGNFPGRFSGRQFSNSRSEMNVSTLELGDSALYLCASSPLSGADTQYFGPGTRLTVL.

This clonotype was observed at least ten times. The CDR3, as DNA: TGTGCCAGCAGCTCGGGGACCCCCCAGAATTCCTACGAGCAGTACTTC. Amino acid sequence: CASSSGTPQNSYEQYF. This chain joins TRBV6-1 and TRBJ2-7; either TRBD1 or TRBD2 may supply D (5 bases each). This CDR3 comprises 16 residues. Trimming pared 6 bases from V and 1 base from J, leaving 19 bases between. Germline CDR1 MNHNS, CDR2 SASEGT.

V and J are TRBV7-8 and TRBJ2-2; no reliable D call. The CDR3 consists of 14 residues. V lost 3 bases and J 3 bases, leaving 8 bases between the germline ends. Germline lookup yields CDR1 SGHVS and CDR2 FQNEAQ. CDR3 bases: TGTGCCAGCAGCTTCAGGTGGGACACCGGGGAGCTGTTTTTT. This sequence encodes CASSFRWDTGELFF.

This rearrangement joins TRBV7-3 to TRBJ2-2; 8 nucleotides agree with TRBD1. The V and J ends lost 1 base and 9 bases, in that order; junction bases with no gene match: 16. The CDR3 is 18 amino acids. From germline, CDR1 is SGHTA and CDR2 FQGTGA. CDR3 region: CASSLMRPTGAQHRELFF. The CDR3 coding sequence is TGTGCCAGCAGCTTAATGAGGCCGACAGGGGCCCAACACCGGGAGCTGTTTTTT.

The CDR3 here is CATLRELMNTEAFF. The CDR3 coding sequence is TGTGCCACCCTACGGGAGCTCATGAACACTGAAGCTTTCTTT. This chain joins TRBV2 and TRBJ1-1; D remains ambiguous. Trimming cost V 10 bases and J 0 bases, with 15 bases left between them. The CDR3 is made up of 14 amino acids. Germline V lookup: CDR1 SNHLY, CDR2 FYNNEI.

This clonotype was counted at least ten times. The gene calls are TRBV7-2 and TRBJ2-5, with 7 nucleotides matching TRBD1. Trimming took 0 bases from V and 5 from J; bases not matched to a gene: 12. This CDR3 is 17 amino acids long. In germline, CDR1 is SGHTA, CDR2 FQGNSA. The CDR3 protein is CASSLARTGPRPETQYF. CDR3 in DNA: TGTGCCAGCAGCTTAGCGCGGACAGGACCCCGACCCGAGACCCAGTACTTC.

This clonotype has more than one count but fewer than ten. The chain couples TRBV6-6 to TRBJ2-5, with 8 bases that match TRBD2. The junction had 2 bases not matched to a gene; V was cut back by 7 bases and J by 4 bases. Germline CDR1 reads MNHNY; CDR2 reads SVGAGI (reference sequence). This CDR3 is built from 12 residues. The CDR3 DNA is TGTGCCAGCATGGCGGGGGGAGAGACCCAGTACTTC. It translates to CASMAGGETQYF.

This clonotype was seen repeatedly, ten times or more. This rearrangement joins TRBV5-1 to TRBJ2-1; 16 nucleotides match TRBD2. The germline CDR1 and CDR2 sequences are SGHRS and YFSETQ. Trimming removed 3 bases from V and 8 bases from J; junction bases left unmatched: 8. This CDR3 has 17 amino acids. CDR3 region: CASSSQPGLAGGHEQFF. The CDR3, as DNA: TGCGCCAGCAGCTCGCAACCGGGACTAGCGGGAGGGCATGAGCAGTTCTTC. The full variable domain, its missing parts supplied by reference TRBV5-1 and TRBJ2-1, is KAGVTQTPRYLIKTRGQQVTLSCSPISGHRSVSWYQQTPGQGLQFLFEYFSETQRNKGNFPGRFSGRQFSNSRSEMNVSTLELGDSALYLCASSSQPGLAGGHEQFFGPGTRLTVL.

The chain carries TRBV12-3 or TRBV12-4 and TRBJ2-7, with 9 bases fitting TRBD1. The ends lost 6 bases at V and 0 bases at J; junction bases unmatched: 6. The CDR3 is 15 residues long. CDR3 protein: CASSNGQGSSYEQYF. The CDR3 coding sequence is TGTGCCAGCAGCAACGGACAGGGGAGCTCCTACGAGCAGTACTTC.

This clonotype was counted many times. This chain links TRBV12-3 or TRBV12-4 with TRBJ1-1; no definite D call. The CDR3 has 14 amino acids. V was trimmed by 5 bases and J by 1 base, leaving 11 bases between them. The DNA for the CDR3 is TGTGCCAGCAGTCATTACTATCAGAACACTGAAGCTTTCTTT. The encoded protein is CASSHYYQNTEAFF.

CDR3 in amino acids: CATSQGTTSYNEQFF. In DNA, the CDR3 is TGTGCCACCAGCCAAGGGACGACCTCCTACAATGAGCAGTTCTTC. This chain uses TRBV15 with TRBJ2-1; D is tentatively TRBD1 or TRBD2 (5 bases each). From germline, CDR1 is LNHNV and CDR2 YYDKDF (reference sequence). The CDR3 spans 15 residues. V lost 5 bases, J lost 0 bases, and 11 bases lay in between.

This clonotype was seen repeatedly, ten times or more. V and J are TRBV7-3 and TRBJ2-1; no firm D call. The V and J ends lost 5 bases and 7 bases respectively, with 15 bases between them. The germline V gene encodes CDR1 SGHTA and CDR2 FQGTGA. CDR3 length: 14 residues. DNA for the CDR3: TGTGCCAGCAGCACGACTGGGTTTTTTAATGAGCAGTTCTTC. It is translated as CASSTTGFFNEQFF.

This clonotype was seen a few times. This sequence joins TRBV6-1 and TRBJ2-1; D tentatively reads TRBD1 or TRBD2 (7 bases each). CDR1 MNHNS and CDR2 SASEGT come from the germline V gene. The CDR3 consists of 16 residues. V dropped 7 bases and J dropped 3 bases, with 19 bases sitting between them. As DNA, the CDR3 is TGTGCCAGCACCCAAACCAGGGGGGGGTTCTACAATGAGCAGTTCTTC. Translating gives CASTQTRGGFYNEQFF.

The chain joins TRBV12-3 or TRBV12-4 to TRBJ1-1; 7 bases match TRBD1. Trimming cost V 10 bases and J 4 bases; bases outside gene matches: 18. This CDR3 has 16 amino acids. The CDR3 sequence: CATNLPPSDRFTEAFF. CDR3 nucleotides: TGTGCCACCAATCTCCCCCCTTCGGACAGGTTCACTGAAGCTTTCTTT.

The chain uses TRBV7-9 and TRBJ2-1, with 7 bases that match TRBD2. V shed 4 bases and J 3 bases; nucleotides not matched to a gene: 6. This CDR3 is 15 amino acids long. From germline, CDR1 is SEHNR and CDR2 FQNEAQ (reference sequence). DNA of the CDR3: TGTGCCAGCAGCTACCGCGGGAGTCTCTACAATGAGCAGTTCTTC. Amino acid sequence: CASSYRGSLYNEQFF.

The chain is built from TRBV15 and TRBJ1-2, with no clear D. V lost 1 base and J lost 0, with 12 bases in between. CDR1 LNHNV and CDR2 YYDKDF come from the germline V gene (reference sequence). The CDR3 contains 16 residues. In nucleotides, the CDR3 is TGTGCCACCAGCAGAGTTAGGACGGTCGCTAACTATGGCTACACCTTC. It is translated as CATSRVRTVANYGYTF.

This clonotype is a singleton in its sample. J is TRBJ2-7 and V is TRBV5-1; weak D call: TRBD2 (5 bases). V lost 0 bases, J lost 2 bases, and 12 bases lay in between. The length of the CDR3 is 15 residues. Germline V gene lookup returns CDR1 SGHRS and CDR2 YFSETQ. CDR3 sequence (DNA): TGCGCCAGCAGCTTGGCCACAGCGGAGACCTACGAGCAGTACTTC. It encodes CASSLATAETYEQYF.

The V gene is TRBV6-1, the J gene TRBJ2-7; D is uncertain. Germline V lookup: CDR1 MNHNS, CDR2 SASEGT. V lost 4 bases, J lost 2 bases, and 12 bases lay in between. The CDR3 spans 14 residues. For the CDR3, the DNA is TGTGCCAGCAGTGCATCGGGTGCCACCTACGAGCAGTACTTC. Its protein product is CASSASGATYEQYF.